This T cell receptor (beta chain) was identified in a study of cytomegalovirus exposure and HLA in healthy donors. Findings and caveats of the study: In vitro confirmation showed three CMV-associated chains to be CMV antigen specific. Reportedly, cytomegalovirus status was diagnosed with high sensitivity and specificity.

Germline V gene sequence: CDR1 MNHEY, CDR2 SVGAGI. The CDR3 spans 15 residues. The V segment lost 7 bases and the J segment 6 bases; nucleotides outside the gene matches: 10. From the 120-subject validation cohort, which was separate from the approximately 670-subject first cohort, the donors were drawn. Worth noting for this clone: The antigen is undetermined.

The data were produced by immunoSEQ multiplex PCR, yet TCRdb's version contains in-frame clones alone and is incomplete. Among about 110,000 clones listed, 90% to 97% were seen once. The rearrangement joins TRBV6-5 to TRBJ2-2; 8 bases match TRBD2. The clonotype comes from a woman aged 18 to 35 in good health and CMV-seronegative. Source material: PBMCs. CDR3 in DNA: TGTGCCAGCATGTTCACGGGGGGGACCCCCGGGGAGCTGTTTTTT. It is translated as CASMFTGGTPGELFF.